What follows describes a single T cell receptor (beta chain). Antigen: not known. The data were taken from a study of cytomegalovirus exposure and HLA in healthy donors. General study points: The study designated roughly 160 TCR beta chains cytomegalovirus-associated. Reports credit the classifier with highly specific, highly sensitive diagnosis of cytomegalovirus status.

60 Vbeta and 13 Jbeta primers were used in PCR. In the original processing: A later analysis tallied tens of millions of unique TCR beta chains, approximately 11 million of them shared. The method was immunoSEQ multiplex PCR; TCRdb's version includes in-frame clones alone and lacks a portion of them. V, J and clone size were drawn from that table, and D and trimming were deduced from the DNA. This sample has over 130,000 clones, with just under 85% found just once. Germline loops: CDR1 MDHEN, CDR2 SYDVKM. The length of the CDR3 is 15 residues. After removal of 3 bases from V and 3 bases from J, the junction contained 5 bases not matched to a gene.

This sequence originates from a man younger than 40 in good health and CMV-seropositive. The chain recombines TRBV28 with TRBJ1-2; 9 bases map to TRBD1. Specimen: PBMCs. The CDR3 protein is CASSLPGQGHYGYTF. CDR3 DNA: TGTGCCAGCAGTTTGCCAGGACAGGGGCACTATGGCTACACCTTC.